This T cell receptor (beta chain) derives from a study of blood T cell repertoires in COVID-19. Background on the study: Some COVID-19 samples were acute and others convalescent; all came from the United States, Italy and Spain.

V lost 5 bases and J lost 5, with 18 bases in between. The CDR3 runs to 15 residues. Per germline, CDR1 SGHVS and CDR2 FNYEAQ. In the study's own analysis: Reference gene primer amplification yielded estimated nucleated cell counts. TCRdb's copy holds only in-frame clones and misses some; the assay was immunoSEQ multiplex PCR. Clonal size and the V and J genes are those of that table, whereas D and trimming came from the DNA. There are roughly 430,000 clones in the sample; around 90% occur only once, and approximately 2.1% lies in the top ten. Participant age was roughly 18 to 90 years, and participants resided in fewer than 30 US areas.

The chain couples TRBV7-6 to TRBJ2-5; D is unclear. The sequenced sample was PBMCs or T cells enriched from blood (not recorded which). This TCR derives from a woman in her thirties or forties with acute COVID-19. The CDR3 region has the DNA TGTGCCAGCAGCCACGACATGGTCCTCTGGGAGACCCAGTACTTC. Translating gives CASSHDMVLWETQYF.